The 16 T cell receptor beta chains below all came from one sample that was sequenced in a study of shared clonotypes between healthy human individuals. The assay was immunoSEQ multiplex PCR, and TCRdb's table has in-frame clones only and misses some. The top ten hold roughly an eighth of the sample, which has about half a million clones, over 70% seen once. Sequenced material: PBMCs. The source of these receptors is a woman in her 40s in good health. Some clones in this sample may be carry-over from other donors' samples.

The chain is built from TRBV7-9 and TRBJ2-3, with D possibly called TRBD1 or TRBD2 (5 bases each). Per the germline V gene, CDR1 is SEHNR and CDR2 is FQNEAQ (reference sequence). This CDR3 is built from 14 residues. V shed 5 bases and J shed 4 bases, with 13 bases lying between them. The CDR3 sequence: CASSLGVASDTQYF. As DNA, the CDR3 is TGTGCCAGCAGCCTGGGGGTAGCATCAGATACGCAGTATTTT.

The chain recombines TRBV30 with TRBJ2-3, with TRBD2 matching 10 bases. The CDR3 consists of 15 residues. The V and J ends lost 5 bases and 5 bases, in that order; junction bases with no gene match: 10. From germline, CDR1 is GTSNPN and CDR2 SVGIG (reference sequence). The CDR3 loop is CAWEEREGPGDTQYF. CDR3 coding DNA: TGTGCCTGGGAAGAGCGGGAGGGCCCCGGAGATACGCAGTATTTT.

The chain uses TRBV2 and TRBJ2-7, with D maybe TRBD2 (5 bases). Germline-derived CDR1 and CDR2 are SNHLY and FYNNEI. Trimming took 6 bases from V and 7 from J, leaving 16 bases between them. The CDR3 loop spans 13 amino acids. The CDR3 reads CASREGTSWEQYF. Written as DNA, the CDR3 is TGTGCCAGCAGAGAGGGAACGAGTTGGGAGCAGTACTTC.

The chain is built from TRBV29-1 and TRBJ2-1; 13 bases map to TRBD2. The CDR3 sequence is 13 residues long. Germline loops: CDR1 SQVTM, CDR2 ANQGSEA. J gave up 9 bases and V 7 bases, and 6 bases lay outside the gene matches. The CDR3 DNA follows: TGCAGCGGTGGGACTAGCGGGACCTCTGAGCAGTTCTTC. This codes for CSGGTSGTSEQFF.

A remark on this clone: A single base is all that separates this from a far larger clone, so a read error is likely. The chain joins TRBV28 to TRBJ1-5, with 7 bases that match TRBD1. Germline V gene data show CDR1 as MDHEN and CDR2 as SYDVKM. The CDR3 is made up of 17 amino acids. After removal of 5 bases from V and 3 bases from J, the junction contained 13 bases not matched to a gene. The CDR3 DNA reads TGTGCCAGCAGTCCCCCCTGGACAGGAGTAGCCAATCAGCCCCAGCATTTT. The encoded protein is CASSPPWTGVANQPQHF. The entire variable domain, with the rest obtained from reference TRBV28 and TRBJ1-5, is as follows: DVKVTQSSRYLVKRTGEKVFLECVQDMDHENMFWYRQDPGLGLRLIYFSYDVKMKEKGDIPEGYSVSREKKERFSLILESASTNQTSMYLCASSPPWTGVANQPQHFGDGTRLSIL.

The rearrangement links TRBV2 to TRBJ2-1; D uncertain. The CDR3 runs to 13 residues. Trimming pared 5 bases from V and 3 bases from J, leaving 8 bases between. Germline V gene sequence: CDR1 SNHLY, CDR2 FYNNEI. The CDR3 reads CASSKTYYNEQFF. As DNA, the CDR3 is TGTGCCAGCAGTAAGACTTACTACAATGAGCAGTTCTTC.

This chain links TRBV9 with TRBJ2-3, with TRBD1 matching over 8 bases. V lost 2 bases, J lost 3 bases, and 5 bases stayed unmatched. CDR3 length: 15 residues. Germline assignment: CDR1 SGDLS and CDR2 YYNGEE. This CDR3 reads CASSVRTGLTDTQYF. For the CDR3, the DNA is TGTGCCAGCAGCGTTAGGACAGGGTTAACAGATACGCAGTATTTT.

The chain joins TRBV5-1 to TRBJ1-4, with 8 bases identical to TRBD1. The CDR3 has 15 amino acids. The germline CDR1 and CDR2 sequences are SGHRS and YFSETQ. Trimming cost V 4 bases and J 8 bases; bases outside gene matches: 10. The CDR3 coding sequence is TGCGCCAGCAGCCTCCGGACAGGGAGAGACGAAAAACTGTTTTTT. It encodes CASSLRTGRDEKLFF.

The V gene is TRBV7-9, the J gene TRBJ2-5; D remains unclear. The V end lost 5 bases, the J end lost 5 bases, and 9 bases lay between the germline ends. The CDR3 runs to 12 residues. Per the germline V gene, CDR1 is SEHNR and CDR2 is FQNEAQ (reference sequence). The CDR3 DNA reads TGTGCCAGCAGCGTAACCCGGGAGACCCAGTACTTC. This encodes CASSVTRETQYF.

Concerning this clone: A far larger clone is one base from this, pointing to a likely read error. The chain uses TRBV5-6 and TRBJ2-7; a possible D gene is TRBD2 (5 bases). The V and J ends lost 4 bases and 9 bases respectively, with 20 bases between them. This CDR3 has 14 amino acids. From germline, CDR1 is SGHDT and CDR2 YYEEEE. The CDR3 coding sequence is TGTGCCAGCAGCCCCGGGGAGTTTGCCTCCGGGCAGTACTTC. Translation: CASSPGEFASGQYF.

This clone was seen only a few times. The V call is TRBV11-2, the J call TRBJ1-1, with TRBD1 as a possible D gene (5 bases). Germline V lookup: CDR1 SGHAT, CDR2 FQNNGV. The CDR3 totals 13 residues. Trimming took off 3 bases at V and 4 bases at J, with 9 bases between the two ends. CDR3 residues: CASSFGAGTEAFF. The CDR3 bases are TGTGCCAGCAGCTTCGGGGCGGGCACTGAAGCTTTCTTT.

The chain employs TRBV25-1 and TRBJ1-5; D is uncertain. The V end was cut by 6 bases, the J end by 1 base, with 13 bases between. Germline V gene lookup returns CDR1 MGHDK and CDR2 SYGVNS. The CDR3 length is 15 residues. CDR3 bases: TGTGCCAGCAGCCAATACGTGGGGAGCAATCAGCCCCAGCATTTT. It yields the protein CASSQYVGSNQPQHF.

The genes are TRBV5-1 and TRBJ2-5; D is ambiguous. V lost 0 bases to trimming and J lost 2 bases, with 11 bases between them. The CDR3 loop spans 15 amino acids. CDR1 and CDR2 from the germline V gene are SGHRS and YFSETQ. The CDR3 loop is CASSLASGSQETQYF. CDR3 in DNA: TGCGCCAGCAGCTTGGCGTCGGGTAGTCAAGAGACCCAGTACTTC.

This clone has more than one count but fewer than ten. The chain uses TRBV18 and TRBJ1-4; perhaps TRBD1 as D (6 bases). Trimming took 3 bases from V and 5 from J, leaving 16 bases between them. The germline V gene encodes CDR1 KGHSH and CDR2 LQKENI. This CDR3 is 16 amino acids long. Here the CDR3 reads CASSPDLGQSNEKLFF. The CDR3 nucleotides read TGTGCCAGCTCACCTGATTTAGGACAGTCGAATGAAAAACTGTTTTTT.

This rearrangement joins TRBV6-5 to TRBJ2-4, with D perhaps matching TRBD1 or TRBD2 (5 bases each). The CDR3 has 14 residues. The germline V gene has CDR1 MNHEY and CDR2 SVGAGI. V was pared by 8 bases and J by 6 bases, with 17 bases between. CDR3 amino acids: CASGFGTEANIQYF. CDR3 nucleotides: TGTGCCAGCGGGTTCGGGACGGAAGCAAACATTCAGTACTTC.

This clone came up many times. The identical CDR3 is also encoded by other nucleotide sequences in the sample. The genes are TRBV28 and TRBJ1-1; TRBD1 is a possible D gene (5 bases). Germline assignment: CDR1 MDHEN and CDR2 SYDVKM. V lost 5 bases to trimming and J lost 1 base, with 11 bases between them. The CDR3 runs to 14 residues. The CDR3 here is CASSPGGGNTEAFF. The CDR3 bases are TGTGCCAGCAGTCCCGGGGGGGGGAACACTGAAGCTTTCTTT.